This T cell receptor beta chain was profiled in a study of blood T cell repertoires in COVID-19. V lost 3 bases, J lost 13 bases, and 21 bases lay in between. CDR3 size: 14 residues. Germline values: CDR1 LNHDA, CDR2 SQIVND (reference sequence). TCRdb's copy holds only in-frame clones and misses some; the assay was immunoSEQ multiplex PCR. The sample yields about 250,000 clones, roughly 85% seen once. Adults between roughly 18 and 95 years of age took part from about 24 US areas. This clone was found a few times. Sample: PBMCs or T cells enriched from blood (not recorded which). This chain joins TRBV19 and TRBJ1-2, with D maybe TRBD1 (5 bases). The clonotype originates from a woman between 50 and 59 years old who had been exposed to COVID-19. CDR3 amino acids: CASSMVGPTPARTF. DNA for the CDR3: TGTGCCAGTAGTATGGTGGGGCCTACCCCAGCGCGCACCTTC.